A selection of T cell receptor beta chains follows, all from one sample in a study of shared clonotypes between healthy human individuals. The protocol was immunoSEQ multiplex PCR, while the TCRdb copy is restricted to in-frame clones and leaves out a portion. The sample has 2 million to 2.5 million clones, roughly 93% seen once; the top ten hold 0.36%. What was sequenced was naive CD4+ T cells from PBMCs. The receptors were sampled from a man younger than 35 in good health. Some clones in this sample may be carry-over from other donors' samples. CDR3s include the opening cysteine and the closing phenylalanine or tryptophan. Each record gives: D gene, clone size, CDR3 length, J gene, V gene, CDR3 protein, CDR3 DNA. D genes are given only for firm matches. Only some rows state a clone size, as once, few, many or a class for expanded clones.

TRBD2 . 19 TRBJ2-1 TRBV29-1 CSVWEQTSGTGGSYNEQFF TGCAGCGTGTGGGAACAGACTAGCGGGACTGGGGGCTCCTACAATGAGCAGTTCTTC
. . 14 TRBJ2-3 TRBV27 CASSSAGGTDTQYF TGTGCCAGCAGTTCCGCAGGGGGCACAGATACGCAGTATTTT
. . 14 TRBJ2-7 TRBV19 CASRQLASSYEQYF TGTGCCAGTAGGCAACTAGCCTCTTCCTACGAGCAGTACTTC
. . 13 TRBJ1-4 TRBV6-1 CASVFRANEKLFF TGTGCCAGCGTGTTCAGAGCTAATGAAAAACTGTTTTTT
TRBD2 . 16 TRBJ2-5 TRBV5-1 CASSSERGGSLETQYF TGCGCCAGCAGCTCCGAGCGGGGCGGCTCCCTAGAGACCCAGTACTTC
TRBD2 . 15 TRBJ2-7 TRBV6-1 CASSDPSGIHYEQYF TGTGCCAGCAGTGATCCAAGCGGGATTCACTACGAGCAGTACTTC
. . 14 TRBJ2-7 TRBV5-1 CASSFGGGAYEQYF TGCGCCAGCAGCTTTGGTGGAGGGGCCTACGAGCAGTACTTC
TRBD2 . 15 TRBJ2-7 TRBV5-1 CASSLGLAGGYEQYF TGCGCCAGCAGCTTGGGACTAGCGGGAGGTTACGAGCAGTACTTC
TRBD2 . 15 TRBJ2-5 TRBV28 CASKESMRAAGAQYF TGTGCCAGCAAAGAAAGTATGCGGGCGGCGGGGGCCCAGTACTTC
. . 14 TRBJ1-2 TRBV28 CASALGQGRRGYTF TGTGCCAGCGCCTTGGGGCAGGGTCGTCGTGGCTACACCTTC
TRBD2 . 15 TRBJ2-7 TRBV27 CASSHTSGRVHEQYF TGTGCCAGCAGTCACACTAGCGGGAGGGTCCACGAGCAGTACTTC
. . 13 TRBJ1-1 TRBV5-1 CASSQGQNTEAFF TGCGCCAGCAGCCAGGGCCAGAACACTGAAGCTTTCTTT
TRBD2 . 15 TRBJ2-7 TRBV4-2 CASSQLEAGTYEQYF TGTGCCAGCAGCCAATTGGAAGCGGGAACCTACGAGCAGTACTTC
TRBD2 . 14 TRBJ2-7 TRBV18 CASSPSGVPYEQYF TGTGCCAGCTCACCCAGCGGGGTCCCCTACGAGCAGTACTTC
. . 14 TRBJ1-2 TRBV7-6 CASSPDLGNYGYTF TGTGCCAGCAGCCCTGACTTGGGTAACTATGGCTACACCTTC
. . 16 TRBJ1-2 TRBV5-4 CASSPPRGGANYGYTF TGTGCCAGCAGCCCCCCTCGCGGGGGAGCTAACTATGGCTACACCTTC
. . 13 TRBJ1-1 TRBV29-1 CSVEVSLNTEAFF TGCAGCGTTGAAGTCTCCTTGAACACTGAAGCTTTCTTT
. . 13 TRBJ1-1 TRBV6-1 CASSDRGDTEAFF TGTGCCAGCAGTGACAGGGGAGACACTGAAGCTTTCTTT
TRBD2 . 14 TRBJ2-5 TRBV30 CAWSESAGGETQYF TGTGCCTGGAGTGAAAGTGCGGGAGGGGAGACCCAGTACTTC
. . 11 TRBJ1-2 TRBV2 CASNLGGDYTF TGTGCCAGTAACCTAGGGGGAGACTACACCTTC
. . 12 TRBJ1-1 TRBV28 CASRALRTEAFF TGTGCCAGCAGGGCCTTGAGGACTGAAGCTTTCTTT
. once 14 TRBJ2-3 TRBV28 CASRQQDSTDTQYF TGTGCCAGCAGACAACAAGACAGCACAGATACGCAGTATTTT
. . 13 TRBJ1-1 TRBV5-1 CASSLSANTEAFF TGCGCCAGCAGCCTGTCTGCGAACACTGAAGCTTTCTTT
. . 15 TRBJ2-2 TRBV6-5 CASSDWGRGTGELFF TGTGCCAGCAGTGACTGGGGGCGGGGAACCGGGGAGCTGTTTTTT
. . 12 TRBJ2-7 TRBV6-1 CASRVVGGEQYF TGTGCCAGCAGGGTGGTCGGGGGCGAGCAGTACTTC
. . 15 TRBJ2-7 TRBV10-3 CAISDISGASYEQYF TGTGCCATCAGTGATATCTCGGGAGCCTCCTACGAGCAGTACTTC
TRBD1 few 12 TRBJ1-1 TRBV28 CASRTDRARAFF TGTGCCAGCAGAACGGACAGGGCGCGAGCTTTCTTT
. . 14 TRBJ1-4 TRBV7-9 CASRPQGFVEKLFF TGTGCCAGCAGACCTCAGGGTTTTGTTGAAAAACTGTTTTTT
TRBD1 . 17 TRBJ1-1 TRBV5-1 CASSPWTGGAVETEAFF TGCGCCAGCAGCCCTTGGACAGGGGGCGCGGTGGAGACTGAAGCTTTCTTT
. . 12 TRBJ2-7 TRBV10-2 CASSRSSYEQYF TGCGCCAGCAGTCGAAGCTCCTACGAGCAGTACTTC
TRBD2 . 15 TRBJ2-7 TRBV28 CASRYRLAPNYEQYF TGTGCCAGCAGATACCGACTAGCACCCAACTACGAGCAGTACTTC
TRBD2 . 13 TRBJ2-1 TRBV18 CASSPWTSGEQFF TGTGCCAGCTCACCCTGGACTAGCGGCGAGCAGTTCTTC
. . 17 TRBJ1-1 TRBV7-9 CASSFRWAGRMNTEAFF TGTGCCAGCAGCTTTAGGTGGGCAGGGCGAATGAACACTGAAGCTTTCTTT
. . 15 TRBJ1-6 TRBV9 CASSVGPQYNSPLHF TGTGCCAGCAGCGTAGGTCCTCAGTATAATTCACCCCTCCACTTT
. . 17 TRBJ2-7 TRBV4-2 CASSQATRTSQSYEQYF TGTGCCAGCAGCCAAGCTACCCGGACTTCACAGTCCTACGAGCAGTACTTC
. . 15 TRBJ2-5 TRBV28 CASSYETPTEETQYF TGTGCCAGCAGTTATGAGACCCCGACGGAAGAGACCCAGTACTTC
TRBD1 . 15 TRBJ2-7 TRBV5-1 CASSDPTGAAGEQYF TGCGCCAGCAGCGACCCGACAGGGGCCGCGGGCGAGCAGTACTTC
. . 12 TRBJ2-7 TRBV5-6 CASSLLDYEQYF TGTGCCAGCAGCTTATTGGACTACGAGCAGTACTTC
. . 15 TRBJ2-7 TRBV28 CASSTSGEVTYEQYF TGTGCCAGCAGCACCTCGGGGGAGGTCACCTACGAGCAGTACTTC
. once 16 TRBJ2-7 TRBV15 CATSRDRVGGGYEQYF TGTGCCACCAGCAGAGATCGGGTAGGAGGGGGGTACGAGCAGTACTTC
. once 16 TRBJ2-2 TRBV9 CASSVFGGGGTGELFF TGTGCCAGCAGCGTATTTGGGGGAGGAGGTACCGGGGAGCTGTTTTTT
TRBD2 . 14 TRBJ2-3 TRBV5-1 CASSFGTSGDTQYF TGCGCCAGCAGCTTCGGGACTAGTGGAGATACGCAGTATTTT
. . 15 TRBJ1-4 TRBV28 CASRLGGLTNEKLFF TGTGCCAGCAGATTGGGGGGGCTAACTAATGAAAAACTGTTTTTT
TRBD1 . 17 TRBJ2-1 TRBV28 CASSSLQGAGSNNEQFF TGTGCCAGCAGTTCTCTCCAGGGGGCCGGGTCGAACAATGAGCAGTTCTTC
TRBD1 once 20 TRBJ1-4 TRBV4-1 CASSQDLPYRGYATNEKLFF TGCGCCAGCAGCCAAGATCTCCCCTACAGGGGTTACGCAACTAATGAAAAACTGTTTTTT
TRBD2 . 14 TRBJ2-1 TRBV29-1 CSVGIAGVFNEQFF TGCAGCGTTGGCATCGCGGGAGTCTTTAATGAGCAGTTCTTC
TRBD1 . 15 TRBJ1-6 TRBV11-2 CASSSGTAYNSPLHF TGTGCCAGCAGCTCCGGGACAGCCTATAATTCACCCCTCCACTTT